This TCR beta chain was sequenced during a study of CD8+CD57+ T cells in acquired aplastic anemia. In regard to this clonotype: Its antigen is unidentified.

V was clipped by 5 bases and J by 1 base; unmatched bases: 15. The CDR3 loop spans 18 amino acids. For sequencing, patients were chosen who had shown expansion of CD8+CD57+ cells by flow cytometry. Profiles of TCR beta VDJ and CDR3 were generated from a genomic DNA template. TCRdb ran MiXCR on the reads and lists one entry per CDR3 protein. The data show roughly 190,000 distinct CDR3 sequences, with more than 45% seen just once and 8% to 10% held by the top ten. General observations from the study: Patients and controls shared twenty-nine CD8+ CDR3 sequences.

Sequencing was carried out using sorted CD4+, CD8+, or CD8+CD57+ T cells (not recorded which) from PBMCs. This sequence joins TRBV12-3 or TRBV12-4 and TRBJ1-1; 8 bases fit TRBD1. The clonotype originates from a human donor with aplastic anemia. CDR3 sequence: CASSRTGQGSSPNTEAFF. The CDR3 region has the DNA TGTGCCAGCAGTCGTACCGGACAGGGTAGCTCCCCGAACACTGAAGCTTTCTTT.